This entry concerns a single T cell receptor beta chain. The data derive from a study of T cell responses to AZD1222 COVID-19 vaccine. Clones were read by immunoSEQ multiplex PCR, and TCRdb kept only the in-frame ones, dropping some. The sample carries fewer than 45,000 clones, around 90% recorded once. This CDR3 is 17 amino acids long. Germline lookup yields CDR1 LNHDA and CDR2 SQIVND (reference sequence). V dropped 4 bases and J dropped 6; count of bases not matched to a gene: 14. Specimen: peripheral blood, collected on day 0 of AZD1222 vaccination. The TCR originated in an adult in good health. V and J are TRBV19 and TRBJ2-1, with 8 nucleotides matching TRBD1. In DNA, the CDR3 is TGTGCCAGTAGTAAAGGAACAGGACAGGGCGGCCCCAATGAGCAGTTCTTC. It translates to CASSKGTGQGGPNEQFF.